This T cell receptor beta chain stems from a study of cytomegalovirus exposure and HLA in healthy donors. The repertoire was sequenced with immunoSEQ multiplex PCR; TCRdb's copy has only in-frame clones and lacks some. The sample lists about 150,000 clones, more than 85% occurring once. The donors belonged to the roughly 130-subject validation cohort, separate from the roughly 710-subject first cohort. Germline V gene lookup returns CDR1 SNHLY and CDR2 FYNNEI. V shed 11 bases and J 2 bases; nucleotides not matched to a gene: 11. The CDR3 covers 14 residues. The TCR comes from a man between 18 and 35 years old in good health and CMV-seronegative. The V gene is TRBV2, the J gene TRBJ2-5; TRBD2 aligns across 7 bases. Specimen: PBMCs. CDR3 protein: CAGGRGGRQETQYF. In DNA form, the CDR3 reads TGTGCCGGGGGGAGGGGAGGACGTCAAGAGACCCAGTACTTC.